These 9 T cell receptor beta chains came from one sample sequenced in a study of tumor-infiltrating lymphocytes in primary liver carcinoma. RNA isolated from unsorted whole blood supplied the blood RNA, with germline DNA also extracted. From 400 to 550 ng total RNA, TCR beta cDNA was generated with a primer in the constant region. Slightly modified ARM-PCR with three nested multiplex PCR rounds yielded TCR beta libraries. The first two PCR rounds, around 11 cycles each, used TRBV1-TRBV30 forward primers and a C-beta reverse primer. One entry per CDR3 protein, called by TCRdb with MiXCR from the multiplex PCR reads. The sample has a few hundred thousand distinct CDR3 sequences; about three fifths are singletons. Sequencing was carried out using peripheral blood. These receptors were taken from a woman in her twenties or thirties with primary liver carcinoma and hepatitis B virus infection.

Notes on this clonotype: A much more abundant neighbour one base away suggests this may be a read error. This sequence joins TRBV6-6 and TRBJ1-2, with D perhaps TRBD1 (6 bases). The germline V and J ends were trimmed by 0 bases and 3 bases, with 20 bases remaining between them. The CDR3 contains 18 residues. Germline-derived CDR1 and CDR2 are MNHNY and SVGAGI (reference sequence). This chain's CDR3 is CASSYSTGEVANHYGYTF. The CDR3 coding sequence is TGTGCCAGCAGTTACTCGACAGGAGAAGTAGCCAACCACTATGGCTACACCTTC.

Worth noting for this clonotype: A clone one base away is much larger, so this may be a read error. This CDR3 reads CASNQERAADTQYF. DNA of the CDR3: TGCGCCAGCAACCAAGAACGGGCAGCAGATACGCAGTATTTT. The rearrangement uses TRBV4-3 and TRBJ2-3; D gene ambiguous. Germline CDR1 reads LGHNA; CDR2 reads YSLEER. This CDR3 has 14 residues.

The chain uses TRBV6-1 and TRBJ2-1; weak D call: TRBD1 (5 bases). The V end was cut by 6 bases, the J end by 16 bases, with 25 bases between. The CDR3 totals 14 residues. Germline CDR1 and CDR2: MNHNS and SASEGT. The CDR3 bases are TGTGCCAGCAGCCTATCCAGGGCTTTCGGTGAGCGATTCTTC. As protein: CASSLSRAFGERFF.

About this clonotype: As the CDR3 is not closed by the conserved phenylalanine or tryptophan, this likely results from a read error. CDR3 amino acids: CASSWENYNEQFY. The CDR3 DNA reads TGTGCCAGTAGCTGGGAAAACTACAATGAGCAGTTCTAC. The chain has TRBV11-2 and TRBJ2-1; D is unresolved. CDR3 length: 13 amino acids. Germline-derived CDR1 and CDR2 are SGHAT and FQNNGV.

This clonotype was detected once. A much larger clone is a single base away; this may be a read error. V usage is TRBV4-1 and J usage is TRBJ1-5; 10 nucleotides match TRBD1. The germline V gene encodes CDR1 MGHRA and CDR2 YSYEKL. The CDR3 runs 16 residues. CDR3 sequence reads: CASSQGTGGRNRPQHF. For the CDR3, the DNA is TGCGCCAGCAGCCAAGGGACAGGGGGTCGCAATCGGCCCCAGCATTTT.

The rearrangement joins TRBV4-1 to TRBJ2-2, with TRBD2 matching over 7 bases. In germline, CDR1 is MGHRA, CDR2 YSYEKL. The V gene end was trimmed by 0 bases and the J gene end by 5 bases; junction bases not matched to a gene: 9. This CDR3 has 17 residues. The CDR3 DNA reads TGCGCCAGCAGCCAAGAAGGAGCGGGAATAAGAACCGGGGAGCTGTTTTTT. Translating it yields CASSQEGAGIRTGELFF.

Remarks on this clonotype: This may come from a read error, since a much larger clone is one base off. This chain uses TRBV6-1 with TRBJ2-1; D unresolved. Trimming shortened V by 6 bases and J by 7 bases, and 16 bases separated the two germline ends. The CDR3 totals 14 residues. Per the germline V gene, CDR1 is MNHNS and CDR2 is SASEGT. As DNA, the CDR3 is TGTGCCAGCAGACCGGGCCACACGCTGAATGAGCAGTTCTTC. Its protein product is CASRPGHTLNEQFF.

The chain employs TRBV4-3 and TRBJ2-7; D gene ambiguous. Germline values: CDR1 LGHNA, CDR2 YSLEER. This CDR3 contains 14 residues. V lost 1 base and J 0 bases, leaving 7 bases between the germline ends. In nucleotides, the CDR3 is TGCGCCAGCAGCCAAGTTAGAACCTCCTACGAGCAGTACTTC. Amino acid sequence: CASSQVRTSYEQYF.

This clonotype was seen repeatedly, ten times or more. The chain joins TRBV4-3 to TRBJ2-7, with 7 bases matching TRBD1. Germline trimming cut 0 bases from V and 6 bases from J; bases unmatched to any gene: 17. CDR3 length equals 18 residues. Germline V gene data show CDR1 as LGHNA and CDR2 as YSLEER. CDR3 loop: CASSQELTWGTDSLEQYF. For the CDR3, the DNA is TGCGCCAGCAGCCAAGAGTTAACTTGGGGGACAGACTCCCTCGAGCAGTACTTC.